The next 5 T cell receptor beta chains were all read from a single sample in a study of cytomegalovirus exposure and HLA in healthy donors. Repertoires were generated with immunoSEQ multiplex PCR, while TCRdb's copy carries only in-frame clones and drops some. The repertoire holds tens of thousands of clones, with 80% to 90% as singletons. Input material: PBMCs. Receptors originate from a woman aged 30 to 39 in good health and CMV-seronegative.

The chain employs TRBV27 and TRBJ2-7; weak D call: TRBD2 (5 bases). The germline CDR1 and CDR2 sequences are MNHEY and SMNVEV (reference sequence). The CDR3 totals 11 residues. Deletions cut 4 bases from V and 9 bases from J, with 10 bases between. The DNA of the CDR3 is TGTGCCAGCAGTTCCCCCGGGATGCAGTACTTC. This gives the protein CASSSPGMQYF.

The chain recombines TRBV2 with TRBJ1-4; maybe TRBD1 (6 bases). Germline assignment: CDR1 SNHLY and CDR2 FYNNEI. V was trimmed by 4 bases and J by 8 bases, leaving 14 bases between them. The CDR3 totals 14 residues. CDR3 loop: CASSGDRPWEKLFF. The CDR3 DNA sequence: TGTGCCAGCAGTGGAGACAGGCCATGGGAAAAACTGTTTTTT.

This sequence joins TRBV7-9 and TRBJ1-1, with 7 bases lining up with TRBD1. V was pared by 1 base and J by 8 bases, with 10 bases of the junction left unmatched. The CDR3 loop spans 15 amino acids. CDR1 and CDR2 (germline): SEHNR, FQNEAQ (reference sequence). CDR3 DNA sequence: TGTGCCAGCAGCTTAGTGGGGGGACAGAGGAACGAAGCTTTCTTT. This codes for CASSLVGGQRNEAFF.

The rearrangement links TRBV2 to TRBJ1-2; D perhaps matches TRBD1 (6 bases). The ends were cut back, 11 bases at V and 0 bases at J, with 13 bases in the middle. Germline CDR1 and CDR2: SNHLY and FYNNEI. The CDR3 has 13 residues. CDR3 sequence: CAGGGGANYGYTF. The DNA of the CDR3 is TGTGCCGGGGGGGGCGGAGCTAACTATGGCTACACCTTC. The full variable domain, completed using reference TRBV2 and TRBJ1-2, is EPEVTQTPSHQVTQMGQEVILRCVPISNHLYFYWYRQILGQKVEFLVSFYNNEISEKSEIFDDQFSVERPDGSNFTLKIRSTKLEDSAMYFCAGGGGANYGYTFGSGTRLTVV.

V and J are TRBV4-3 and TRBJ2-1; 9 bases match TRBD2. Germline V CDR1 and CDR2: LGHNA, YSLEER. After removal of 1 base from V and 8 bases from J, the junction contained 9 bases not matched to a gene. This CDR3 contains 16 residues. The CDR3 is CASSQALAGRGDEQFF. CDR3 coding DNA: TGCGCCAGCAGCCAAGCCCTAGCGGGAAGAGGGGATGAGCAGTTCTTC.